Below, one TCR beta chain is given with its context. Its cognate antigen is unknown. Naive-designated CD8 cells lacked CD45RO, were positively enriched for CCR7, and omitted terminally differentiated effector memory CD45RA+ cells. This entry comes from a study of shared clonotypes between healthy human individuals. Study-wide findings and caveats: Naive subsets typically showed greater estimated richness than memory subsets.

Profiled with immunoSEQ multiplex PCR; TCRdb holds only in-frame clones, not every one. The sample includes some 2,100,000 clones, 85% to 95% of them seen just once. The ends were cut back, 0 bases at V and 2 bases at J, with 11 bases in the middle. CDR3 length equals 14 residues. Germline CDR1 is SQVTM and CDR2 is ANQGSEA. The source of this sequence is a man aged 18 to 29 in good health. Some clones in this sample may be carry-over from other donors' samples. Sample: naive CD8+ T cells from PBMCs. The chain recombines TRBV29-1 with TRBJ2-7, with D perhaps TRBD1 (6 bases). This CDR3 reads CSVEDGTGTYEQYF. CDR3 DNA sequence: TGCAGCGTTGAAGATGGTACAGGGACCTACGAGCAGTACTTC.